This T cell receptor beta chain appears in the sequencing data of a study of Graves' ophthalmopathy and Graves' hyperthyroidism. TCR beta CDR3 regions were amplified from RNA transcripts. The workflow started with a first-round RT-PCR run with HTBI primers and then moved on to a second-round multiplex PCR. One entry per CDR3 protein, called by TCRdb with MiXCR from the multiplex PCR reads. The profile covers 600,000 to 700,000 distinct CDR3 sequences, with over 40% appearing a single time and more than 2.5% taken by the ten largest. The V and J ends lost 4 bases and 0 bases respectively, with 9 bases between them. The CDR3 loop spans 15 amino acids. Germline CDR1 is SNHLY and CDR2 is FYNNEI.

The gene calls are TRBV2 and TRBJ2-2, with D perhaps TRBD2 (6 bases). The TCR was taken from an adult man with Graves' ophthalmopathy. Sequencing input: peripheral blood. CDR3 bases: TGTGCCAGCAGTGGCGGGATTTCGAACACCGGGGAGCTGTTTTTT. Amino acid sequence: CASSGGISNTGELFF.